What follows are 22 T cell receptor beta chains derived from one specimen sequenced in a study of cytomegalovirus exposure and HLA in healthy donors (dated by TCRdb to the late 2010s). Receptor libraries were prepared by the immunoSEQ multiplex PCR assay. Entries here come from immuneACCESS through TCRdb and include only in-frame sequences with V and J called. Some clones fail to appear in such tables; in the studies checked, an unresolved V gene covers under half of the shortfall, and the cause of the remainder is unknown. This sample has hundreds of thousands of clones in its table, and 86% of those were observed once. In total, the top ten clones hold approximately 0.8% of the sample. The sample consisted of PBMCs. These receptor sequences come from a young woman in good health and CMV-seronegative.

The genes are TRBV6-4 and TRBJ2-1; 16 bases line up with TRBD2. There are 16 residues in the CDR3. The V and J ends lost 4 bases and 8 bases, in that order; junction bases with no gene match: 5. The germline gives CDR1 MRHNA, CDR2 SNTAGT. CDR3 loop: CASSGGLAGGNDEQFF. The DNA for the CDR3 is TGTGCCAGCAGTGGGGGACTAGCGGGAGGGAATGATGAGCAGTTCTTC.

The gene calls are TRBV29-1 and TRBJ2-5; 11 positions agree with TRBD2. The CDR3 totals 15 residues. J lost 5 bases, V lost 4 bases, and 9 bases had no gene match. Germline CDR1 is SQVTM and CDR2 is ANQGSEA. This CDR3 reads CSVVGGLAGGETQYF. The DNA of the CDR3 is TGCAGCGTTGTGGGCGGACTAGCGGGTGGCGAGACCCAGTACTTC.

The chain combines TRBV27 with TRBJ1-1; a possible D gene is TRBD1 (6 bases). CDR1 MNHEY and CDR2 SMNVEV come from the germline V gene (reference sequence). Between the trimmed V and J ends, which lost 5 bases and 4 bases, there was a span of 14 bases. This CDR3 comprises 14 residues. CDR3: CASSVQGSATEAFF. The CDR3 nucleotides are TGTGCCAGCAGTGTACAGGGTTCGGCCACTGAAGCTTTCTTT.

The chain employs TRBV2 and TRBJ2-2, with D perhaps TRBD2 (6 bases). The germline CDR1 and CDR2 sequences are SNHLY and FYNNEI. The CDR3 runs to 12 residues. Trimming left V 4 bases short and J 7 bases short, with 7 bases between. The CDR3 DNA is TGTGCCAGCAGTGGTAGCGGCGGGGAGCTGTTTTTT. It is translated as CASSGSGGELFF.

The chain couples TRBV9 to TRBJ2-1, with 10 bases fitting TRBD2. Germline V gives CDR1 SGDLS, CDR2 YYNGEE. There are 15 residues in the CDR3. The junction had 7 bases not matched to a gene; V was cut back by 4 bases and J by 6 bases. The CDR3 loop is CASSPRTSGPNEQFF. CDR3 nucleotide sequence: TGTGCCAGCAGCCCACGGACTAGCGGCCCCAATGAGCAGTTCTTC.

V gene TRBV7-9 combines with J gene TRBJ1-2, with no clear D. V lost 1 base to trimming and J lost 1 base, with 4 bases between them. The germline CDR1 and CDR2 sequences are SEHNR and FQNEAQ (reference sequence). CDR3 length: 13 residues. The CDR3 spells CASSLGHNYGYTF. CDR3 nucleotides: TGTGCCAGCAGCTTAGGACATAACTATGGCTACACCTTC. The whole variable domain, filled in from reference TRBV7-9 and TRBJ1-2, reads DTGVSQNPRHKITKRGQNVTFRCDPISEHNRLYWYRQTLGQGPEFLTYFQNEAQLEKSRLLSDRFSAERPKGSFSTLEIQRTEQGDSAMYLCASSLGHNYGYTFGSGTRLTVV.

This clone was counted a single time. At one end, the junction sequence differs from germline, possibly due to a read error. This chain links TRBV15 with TRBJ1-1; no firm D call. This CDR3 comprises 15 residues. CDR1 is LNHNV and CDR2 is YYDKDF in the germline V gene (reference sequence). DNA of the CDR3: TGTGCCACCAGCCCTCTGGGAGGGCCGAACAATGAAGCTTTCTTT. It yields the protein CATSPLGGPNNEAFF.

This chain connects TRBV10-3 to TRBJ1-4, with D possibly TRBD1 on 5 matching bases. Trimming left V 6 bases short and J 8 bases short, with 13 bases between. CDR3 length equals 13 residues. Germline lookup yields CDR1 ENHRY and CDR2 SYGVKD. The CDR3 reads CAISSGGEEKLFF. The CDR3 bases are TGTGCCATCAGCTCCGGGGGGGAGGAAAAACTGTTTTTT.

The rearrangement uses TRBV2 and TRBJ2-7; D might be TRBD1 (5 bases). Trimming took 3 bases from V and 5 from J, leaving 11 bases between them. Germline CDR1 and CDR2: SNHLY and FYNNEI. This CDR3 comprises 13 residues. Here the CDR3 reads CASSDRARHEQYF. In DNA form, the CDR3 reads TGTGCCAGCAGTGACAGGGCAAGGCACGAGCAGTACTTC.

The chain uses TRBV5-1 and TRBJ2-3; a weak D match, TRBD1 (6 bases). Trimming cost V 3 bases and J 6 bases, with 20 bases left between them. Per germline, CDR1 SGHRS and CDR2 YFSETQ. The CDR3 extends over 16 amino acids. CDR3 sequence reads: CASSSGPGDYGDTQYF. CDR3 nucleotide sequence: TGCGCCAGCAGCTCCGGACCAGGGGATTATGGGGATACGCAGTATTTT.

The V gene is TRBV2, the J gene TRBJ1-2; TRBD1 is a possible D gene (5 bases). CDR3 length equals 15 residues. Trimming stripped 7 bases from V and 3 bases from J, with 18 bases between. Germline assignment: CDR1 SNHLY and CDR2 FYNNEI. The CDR3, as DNA: TGTGCCAGCACCCCCCGGACCTTAGGGGACTATGGCTACACCTTC. Amino acid sequence: CASTPRTLGDYGYTF.

V is TRBV5-1 and J is TRBJ1-3; TRBD1 agrees at 7 bases. Per the germline V gene, CDR1 is SGHRS and CDR2 is YFSETQ. V shed 5 bases and J 0 bases; nucleotides not matched to a gene: 8. CDR3 length: 16 amino acids. CDR3 in DNA: TGCGCCAGCAGGGCAACAGGGGTCCACTCTGGAAACACCATATATTTT. It translates to CASRATGVHSGNTIYF.

The V call is TRBV30, the J call TRBJ1-1; 7 bases fit TRBD1. Germline assignment: CDR1 GTSNPN and CDR2 SVGIG (reference sequence). V trimming: 2 bases; J trimming: 5 bases; junction bases outside the gene matches: 11. This CDR3 region has 15 residues. In nucleotides, the CDR3 is TGTGCCTGGAGTCGGACAGGTCCCAAGGGGACTGAAGCTTTCTTT. Translated: CAWSRTGPKGTEAFF.

The rearrangement joins TRBV21-1 to TRBJ1-1; the D call of TRBD1 is as the table states it, not checked on the DNA. TRBV21-1 is a listed pseudogene. The CDR3 spans 14 residues. CDR3 sequence reads: CASRQGMCCTEAFF. The CDR3 DNA follows: TGTGCCAGCAGACAGGGGATGTGTTGCACTGAAGCTTTCTTT.

There are a few counts of this clone. The junction does not match germline at one end; this may be a read error. CDR3 DNA sequence: TGTGCCAGCAGTGCCTTCCGGGGGACAGACTCCTTGTTGGTCTTC. It is translated as CASSAFRGTDSLLVF. This rearrangement joins TRBV6-5 to TRBJ2-7, with TRBD1 as a possible D gene (7 bases). The germline gives CDR1 MNHEY, CDR2 SVGAGI. CDR3 length: 15 amino acids.

This chain joins TRBV9 and TRBJ1-3, with a possible D match to TRBD1 (6 bases). The CDR3 has 16 residues. Germline values: CDR1 SGDLS, CDR2 YYNGEE. V lost 0 bases to trimming and J lost 0 bases, with 10 bases between them. The CDR3 protein is CASSVGQARSGNTIYF. CDR3 nucleotides: TGTGCCAGCAGCGTAGGACAGGCACGCTCTGGAAACACCATATATTTT.

The genes are TRBV25-1 and TRBJ2-7; 9 positions match TRBD1. The CDR3 is made up of 17 amino acids. The junction had 13 bases not matched to a gene; V was cut back by 2 bases and J by 5 bases. CDR1 MGHDK and CDR2 SYGVNS come from the germline V gene. In DNA form, the CDR3 reads TGTGCCAGCAGTGAACCCACCTCCGGGACAGGGATGAACGAGCAGTACTTC. Protein sequence: CASSEPTSGTGMNEQYF.

This chain joins TRBV27 and TRBJ1-1; D may be TRBD1 (5 bases). Deletions cut 1 base from V and 8 bases from J, with 11 bases between. From germline, CDR1 is MNHEY and CDR2 SMNVEV (reference sequence). This CDR3 has 13 amino acids. The CDR3 spells CASSLFRGGEAFF. The CDR3 coding sequence is TGTGCCAGCAGTTTATTTCGGGGGGGGGAAGCTTTCTTT.

The rearrangement joins TRBV19 to TRBJ1-4; D might be TRBD1 (6 bases). V was pared by 4 bases and J by 8 bases, with 20 bases between. The germline V gene encodes CDR1 LNHDA and CDR2 SQIVND (reference sequence). The CDR3 length is 16 residues. The CDR3 DNA reads as TGTGCCAGTAGTAGCCTCGGGGCGGGGGCAGGAGAAAAACTGTTTTTT. This encodes CASSSLGAGAGEKLFF.

The chain combines TRBV20-1 with TRBJ2-7; D remains unclear. This CDR3 is built from 11 residues. V lost 2 bases and J 6 bases, leaving 8 bases between the germline ends. Germline V gene lookup returns CDR1 DFQATT and CDR2 SNEGSKA (reference sequence). The DNA for the CDR3 is TGCAGTGCTAGACCCCGCGCCGAGCAGTACTTC. Encoded protein: CSARPRAEQYF.

J is TRBJ2-7 and V is TRBV5-5; 7 bases are shared with TRBD1. The germline V gene encodes CDR1 SGHKS and CDR2 YYEKEE (reference sequence). This CDR3 contains 17 residues. With 2 bases clipped from V and 1 base from J, the junction kept 12 bases outside the gene matches. CDR3 residues: CASSFAPRDSVSYEQYF. For the CDR3, the DNA is TGTGCCAGCAGCTTCGCCCCTAGGGACAGTGTTTCCTACGAGCAGTACTTC.

The chain carries TRBV29-1 and TRBJ1-2, with D hard to call. Germline V lookup: CDR1 SQVTM, CDR2 ANQGSEA. Between the trimmed V and J ends, which lost 7 bases and 2 bases, there was a span of 14 bases. The CDR3 spans 13 residues. The CDR3 reads CSATGWRNYGYTF. The CDR3 nucleotides are TGCAGCGCCACCGGTTGGCGGAACTATGGCTACACCTTC.